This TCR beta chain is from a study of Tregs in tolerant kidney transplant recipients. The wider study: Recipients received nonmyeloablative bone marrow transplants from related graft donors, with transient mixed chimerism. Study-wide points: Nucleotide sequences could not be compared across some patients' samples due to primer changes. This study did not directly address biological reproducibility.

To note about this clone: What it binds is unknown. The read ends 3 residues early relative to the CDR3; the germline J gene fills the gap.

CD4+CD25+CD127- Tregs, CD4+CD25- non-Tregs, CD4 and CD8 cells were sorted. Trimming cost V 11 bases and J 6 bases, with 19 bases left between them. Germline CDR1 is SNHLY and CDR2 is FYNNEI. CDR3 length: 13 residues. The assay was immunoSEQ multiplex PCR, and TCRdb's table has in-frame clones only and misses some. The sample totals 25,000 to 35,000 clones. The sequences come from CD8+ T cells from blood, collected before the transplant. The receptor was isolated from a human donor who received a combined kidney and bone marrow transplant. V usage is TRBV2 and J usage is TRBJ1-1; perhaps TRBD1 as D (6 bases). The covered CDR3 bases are TGTGCCCTGGGGGCAGGTTCGGGGTCTGAA. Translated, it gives CALGAGSGSE. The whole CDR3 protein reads CALGAGSGSEAFF.